What follows are 26 T cell receptor beta chains derived from one specimen sequenced in a study of early T cells in non-severe SARS-CoV-2 infection. From the 5' RACE reads, TCRdb called clonotypes with MiXCR, one entry per CDR3 protein. This sample has tens of thousands of distinct CDR3 sequences, with more than 9% found just once. Sequencing was done on a sample of whole blood. These receptors were collected from an adult who was a healthcare worker with PCR-confirmed SARS-CoV-2 infection or an uninfected control (not recorded which).

The V gene is TRBV6-4, the J gene TRBJ2-7, with 9 bases identical to TRBD1. CDR1 is MRHNA and CDR2 is SNTAGT in the germline V gene. The CDR3 length is 15 residues. V dropped 6 bases and J dropped 3; count of bases not matched to a gene: 9. The CDR3 reads CASSQTGTGFYEQYF. The CDR3 nucleotides are TGTGCCAGCAGCCAAACCGGGACAGGGTTCTACGAGCAGTACTTC.

This clonotype came up many times. The V and J genes are TRBV20-1 and TRBJ2-1; maybe TRBD2 (6 bases). This CDR3 has 16 residues. Trimming cost V 1 base and J 2 bases, with 15 bases left between them. Germline CDR1 is DFQATT and CDR2 is SNEGSKA (reference sequence). CDR3 sequence: CSARAQGPSAYNEQFF. DNA of the CDR3: TGCAGTGCTAGAGCCCAGGGACCTAGCGCCTACAATGAGCAGTTCTTC.

Only a few counts were recorded for this clonotype. The V gene is TRBV4-2, the J gene TRBJ1-4; D gene unclear. Trimming pared 1 base from V and 5 bases from J, leaving 5 bases between. Per the germline V gene, CDR1 is LGHNA and CDR2 is YNFKEQ. The CDR3 covers 13 residues. The CDR3 DNA is TGTGCCAGCAGCCAAGGACCCAATGAAAAACTGTTTTTT. Translation gives CASSQGPNEKLFF.

This clonotype was observed a handful of times. The chain is built from TRBV19 and TRBJ2-7; unclear D gene. The CDR3 has 13 residues. The V and J ends lost 5 bases and 6 bases respectively, with 14 bases between them. Germline CDR1 LNHDA, CDR2 SQIVND (reference sequence). The CDR3 bases are TGTGCCAGTAGTCTCCCCAGAGGCGTCGAGCAGTACTTC. Translated: CASSLPRGVEQYF.

This clonotype has a handful of counts. CDR3 region: CASREGQNTGELFF. The CDR3 DNA reads as TGTGCCAGCAGAGAGGGGCAGAACACCGGGGAGCTGTTTTTT. The V call is TRBV12-3 or TRBV12-4, the J call TRBJ2-2; D tentatively reads TRBD1 or TRBD2 (5 bases each). Trimming removed 6 bases at V and 1 base at J, with 9 bases between. The CDR3 loop spans 14 amino acids.

This clonotype has ten or more counts. The chain employs TRBV6-1 and TRBJ2-1; tentative D call: TRBD1 (5 bases). Trimming cost V 4 bases and J 0 bases, with 10 bases left between them. CDR3 length equals 15 residues. Germline V gene data show CDR1 as MNHNS and CDR2 as SASEGT. The CDR3 region has the DNA TGTGCCAGCAGTGCCCGACAGTACTCCTACAATGAGCAGTTCTTC. Translation: CASSARQYSYNEQFF.

This clonotype was seen ten or more times. The V and J genes are TRBV3-1 and TRBJ2-1; possible D gene TRBD1, 6 bases. The CDR3 contains 13 residues. Germline-derived CDR1 and CDR2 are LGHDT and YNNKEL (reference sequence). Deletions cut 4 bases from V and 7 bases from J, with 11 bases between. The CDR3 spells CASSLGGLNEQFF. The CDR3 DNA sequence: TGTGCCAGCAGCCTAGGGGGATTGAATGAGCAGTTCTTC.

V gene TRBV5-4 combines with J gene TRBJ1-1; 8 nucleotides agree with TRBD1. Germline trimming cut 0 bases from V and 3 bases from J; bases unmatched to any gene: 4. The CDR3 is 15 amino acids. Germline assignment: CDR1 SGHNT and CDR2 YYREEE (reference sequence). In nucleotides, the CDR3 is TGTGCCAGCAGCTTGGGGGTGACAGGGGACACTGAAGCTTTCTTT. Residues: CASSLGVTGDTEAFF.

This clonotype was seen repeatedly, ten times or more. The J gene is TRBJ2-3, the V gene TRBV6-1, with TRBD2 matching 12 bases. With V trimmed by 5 bases and J by 3 bases, 6 bases remained unmatched. The CDR3 has 16 residues. CDR1 and CDR2 from the germline V gene are MNHNS and SASEGT. The CDR3 DNA is TGTGCCAGCAGTCTGACTAGCGGGAGAAAGACAGATACGCAGTATTTT. Translated: CASSLTSGRKTDTQYF.

This clonotype was counted at least ten times. V is TRBV24-1 and J is TRBJ2-7, with D unresolved. Per germline, CDR1 KGHDR and CDR2 SFDVKD. V lost 7 bases and J 6 bases, leaving 15 bases between the germline ends. This CDR3 has 13 amino acids. CDR3 sequence reads: CATSPTSRGEQYF. The CDR3 DNA reads TGTGCCACCAGCCCCACATCAAGAGGCGAGCAGTACTTC.

This clonotype showed up many times. The chain is built from TRBV6-6 and TRBJ2-2; D unclear. Deletions cut 0 bases from V and 7 bases from J, with 9 bases between. The CDR3 runs 14 residues. CDR1 and CDR2 (germline): MNHNY, SVGAGI (reference sequence). CDR3 nucleotides: TGTGCCAGCAGTTACTCGAAAGGCAGCGGGGAGCTGTTTTTT. It codes for CASSYSKGSGELFF.

This clonotype was recorded a few times. The genes are TRBV29-1 and TRBJ2-1, with D maybe TRBD1 (6 bases). The V gene's germline CDR1 is SQVTM and CDR2 ANQGSEA. V shed 5 bases and J shed 6 bases, with 20 bases lying between them. This CDR3 has 15 amino acids. The CDR3 coding sequence is TGCAGCGTTACAAGGACAGACCCTAGGGTCAATGAGCAGTTCTTC. It is translated as CSVTRTDPRVNEQFF.

The rearrangement uses TRBV20-1 and TRBJ2-2; no firm D call. Germline CDR1 reads DFQATT; CDR2 reads SNEGSKA (reference sequence). V lost 6 bases and J 4 bases, leaving 24 bases between the germline ends. The CDR3 length is 17 residues. CDR3 bases: TGCAGTGCCCGGGCCACCAGATCTACAACCGGCACCGGGGAGCTGTTTTTT. It translates to CSARATRSTTGTGELFF.

This clonotype was seen more than once but under ten times. This rearrangement joins TRBV4-2 to TRBJ2-1; D remains ambiguous. Germline CDR1 reads LGHNA; CDR2 reads YNFKEQ. V lost 2 bases to trimming and J lost 10 bases, with 15 bases between them. This CDR3 has 14 amino acids. CDR3 bases: TGTGCCAGCAGCCAACAAGCCCACCACGACGAGCAGTTCTTC. Translating it yields CASSQQAHHDEQFF.

The chain links TRBV11-2 to TRBJ2-4; weak D call: TRBD1 (5 bases). CDR3 length: 15 residues. The germline V gene has CDR1 SGHAT and CDR2 FQNNGV. The V end was cut by 1 base, the J end by 9 bases, with 16 bases between. CDR3 bases: TGTGCCAGCAGCTTAGCTGGGGCCCGACGGGTCATTCAGTACTTC. Its protein product is CASSLAGARRVIQYF.

Only a few counts were recorded for this clonotype. This sequence joins TRBV20-1 and TRBJ2-1; TRBD2 agrees at 8 bases. Germline V lookup: CDR1 DFQATT, CDR2 SNEGSKA (reference sequence). The CDR3 covers 15 residues. The trim removed 3 bases at V and 2 bases at J, leaving 6 bases unmatched. The CDR3 DNA is TGCAGTGCTAGTTACGGGAGGGCCGCCTACAATGAGCAGTTCTTC. Protein sequence: CSASYGRAAYNEQFF.

At least ten counts were recorded for this clonotype. The chain combines TRBV11-2 with TRBJ2-3, with D hard to call. Germline lookup yields CDR1 SGHAT and CDR2 FQNNGV. The CDR3 covers 16 residues. Trimming took 4 bases from V and 1 from J, leaving 15 bases between them. The CDR3 coding sequence is TGTGCCAGCAGCTCCGTCCTCTCTGCGCGCACAGATACGCAGTATTTT. Amino acid sequence: CASSSVLSARTDTQYF.

The chain recombines TRBV7-8 with TRBJ2-4; the D is unclear. This CDR3 region has 14 residues. With 1 base removed from V and 6 bases from J, the gap between germline ends came to 10 bases. Germline values: CDR1 SGHVS, CDR2 FQNEAQ. The CDR3 is CASSLGWEPNIQYF. The DNA for the CDR3 is TGTGCCAGCAGCTTAGGTTGGGAACCAAACATTCAGTACTTC. The full variable domain, with the rest looked up from reference TRBV7-8 and TRBJ2-4, is GAGVSQSPRYKVAKRGQDVALRCDPISGHVSLFWYQQALGQGPEFLTYFQNEAQLDKSGLPSDRFFAERPEGSVSTLKIQRTQQEDSAVYLCASSLGWEPNIQYFGAGTRLSVL.

This clonotype was observed a handful of times. The CDR3 DNA follows: TGTGCCAGCAGCTTGCGGGGGGCAGAGACCCAGTACTTC. The encoded protein is CASSLRGAETQYF. V is TRBV5-4 and J is TRBJ2-5; D perhaps matches TRBD2 (7 bases). This CDR3 is built from 13 residues. V lost 1 base and J 4 bases, leaving 8 bases between the germline ends. Germline V CDR1 and CDR2: SGHNT, YYREEE (reference sequence).

Many counts were recorded for this clonotype. The CDR3 spells CASSGTGAYEQYF. CDR3 sequence (DNA): TGTGCCAGCTCCGGGACAGGAGCCTACGAGCAGTACTTC. The V call is TRBV18, the J call TRBJ2-7; TRBD1 aligns across 8 bases. This CDR3 is built from 13 residues. The germline CDR1 and CDR2 sequences are KGHSH and LQKENI. V shed 6 bases, J shed 2 bases, and the junction held 3 bases outside the gene matches.

This chain links TRBV5-1 with TRBJ2-7, with D perhaps TRBD1 (6 bases). This CDR3 comprises 13 residues. V shed 4 bases and J shed 6 bases, with 14 bases lying between them. Germline CDR1 is SGHRS and CDR2 is YFSETQ. The CDR3 spells CASSLGQISEQYF. CDR3 in DNA: TGCGCCAGCAGCCTGGGACAAATCTCCGAGCAGTACTTC.

DNA for the CDR3: TGTGCCAGCAGCCAAGAAGGGAGGCCAGGGAGTGGCTACACCTTC. This translates into CASSQEGRPGSGYTF. The chain uses TRBV3-1 and TRBJ1-2; tentatively, D is TRBD1 (5 bases). Trimming removed 0 bases from V and 7 bases from J, with 15 bases in between. The V gene's germline CDR1 is LGHDT and CDR2 YNNKEL (reference sequence). This CDR3 spans 15 amino acids.

This clonotype was observed at least ten times. The genes are TRBV21-1 and TRBJ2-7; the tabulated D call, TRBD2, remains unverified against the DNA. TRBV21-1 is a pseudogene locus. This CDR3 comprises 18 residues. This CDR3 reads CASSKSGTSGAFFNEQYF. The CDR3 DNA reads as TGTGCCAGCAGCAAATCAGGGACTAGCGGGGCGTTTTTCAACGAGCAGTACTTC.

In this sample, this clonotype turned up a few times. The chain employs TRBV6-5 and TRBJ2-5, with TRBD1 identical over 11 bases. Germline V gene data show CDR1 as MNHEY and CDR2 as SVGAGI. Trimming at V came to 7 bases and at J to 4 bases, leaving 8 bases not matched to a gene. CDR3 length equals 15 residues. CDR3 loop: CASTSSGTGGETQYF. DNA for the CDR3: TGTGCCAGCACCTCCTCCGGGACAGGGGGAGAGACCCAGTACTTC.

A few counts support this clonotype. V usage is TRBV11-2 and J usage is TRBJ2-7; 7 bases match TRBD2. Trimming cost V 2 bases and J 6 bases; bases outside gene matches: 7. The CDR3 spans 14 residues. CDR1 is SGHAT, CDR2 FQNNGV, per germline. As DNA, the CDR3 is TGTGCCAGCAGCTTATGGAAGCGGGACGGCGAGCAGTACTTC. Its translation: CASSLWKRDGEQYF.

This clonotype was seen repeatedly, ten times or more. This rearrangement joins TRBV6-5 to TRBJ2-7, with a tentative D call TRBD1 (6 bases). CDR1 and CDR2 from the germline V gene are MNHEY and SVGAGI. The V end was cut by 6 bases, the J end by 5 bases, with 11 bases between. This CDR3 contains 12 residues. The CDR3 coding sequence is TGTGCCAGCAGCATACAGGGCCACGAGCAGTACTTC. Protein: CASSIQGHEQYF.